This T cell receptor (beta chain) stems from a study of blood T cells in healthy people across ages. This clonotype was seen more than once but under ten times. The CDR3 is made up of 16 amino acids. The V and J ends lost 3 bases and 8 bases, in that order; junction bases with no gene match: 12. Isolated per sample were at least 6 million PBMCs. Sample-barcoded 5' priming and a J-beta primer mix drove a second PCR of about 6 to 12 cycles. TCRdb recomputed calls from the 5' RACE reads with MiXCR, one row per CDR3 protein. The table has about 1,400,000 distinct CDR3 sequences, 35% to 45% seen once; the top ten hold less than 8%.

The specimen was blood. The source is a woman in her late teens or twenties in good health. The genes are TRBV12-3 or TRBV12-4 and TRBJ2-3; 9 positions agree with TRBD2. The CDR3 loop reads CASSFGLAGPRGTQYF. The DNA for the CDR3 is TGTGCCAGCAGTTTTGGCCTAGCGGGACCTCGGGGTACGCAGTATTTT.